Listed here is a single T cell receptor beta chain. The antigen this receptor binds is unknown. No quality values exist for individual bases; no much larger clone is one base distant. V is shortened by 4 bases, J by 5 bases, and the region joining them spans 14 bases. The germline V gene (reference sequence) sets CDR1 to LNHDA and CDR2 to SQIVND. The CDR3 has 14 amino acids, counting the end cysteine and phenylalanine. Only the CDR3 part of the read is kept: 42 bases, read in frame from the first base. This entry belongs to a study of blood T cell repertoires in COVID-19 (TCRdb year 2020). Study-wide context: Samples from collaborators originated in the United States, Italy and Spain and spanned both the acute and convalescent phases of COVID-19. Subjects who had been exposed to COVID-19, were actively infected with it, or had recovered from it provided the deeply sampled blood TCRbeta repertoires that made up the dataset. Where HLA class I and class II types were available, the types were taken from metadata supplied by the sample provider, not from assay-based typing. Samples came from the ongoing ImmuneRACE study (first 160 participants) plus 1,254 subjects from 6 global collaborators. The sample metadata nearly always contained a de-identified subject ID, COVID-19 status, age in years and sex. The material from the prospective study consisted of cDNA or gDNA derived from T cells, B-cell-depleted T cells, or PBMCs. The repertoires were released in a freely available public database meant as a resource for research on the immune response to SARS-CoV-2. Paper-wide results and their limitations: How much clinical and demographic metadata was included differed by source and by participant, and the metadata was provided uncurated.

TCRbeta CDR3 regions were amplified from genomic DNA using the immunoSEQ Assay, a bias-controlled multiplex PCR. The authors' pipeline ran thus. The number of nucleated cells in each sample was estimated from the amplification of reference gene primers within the assay. To quantify the absolute abundance of each unique TCRbeta CDR3 rearrangement, sequence reads were collapsed and filtered. For each sample, productive Simpson clonality was calculated by taking the square root of Simpson's diversity index across productive rearrangements. Imported from immuneACCESS, the table was reduced by TCRdb to in-frame sequences with V and J called. These copies leave out some clones; in studies compared against another copy, an unresolved V gene accounts for under half, and the cause of the remainder is not known. V and J calls and clone size are those listed in that table; D and trimming were worked out from the DNA. The sample table holds under 200,000 clones, of which 84% were seen once. The ten biggest clones cover about 14% of the sample.

One collaborating source in Seattle enrolled patients while the patients were actively infected and followed the patients over time throughout the course of disease. Each collaborating institution followed its own protocols to collect whole blood in K2EDTA tubes. For TCRbeta analysis, collaborators shipped samples as frozen whole blood, isolated PBMCs, or DNA extracted from either of those sample types. The TCR originated in a woman in her 70s with COVID-19, enrolled during active disease. Recombination connected TRBV19 to TRBJ2-5; the D segment could be TRBD2, given 5 matching bases. The source material was peripheral blood. The DNA sequence is as follows: TGTGCCAGTAGTAGAGGAGGCTTTCGTGAGACCCAGTACTTC. Translated, this gives CASSRGGFRETQYF.